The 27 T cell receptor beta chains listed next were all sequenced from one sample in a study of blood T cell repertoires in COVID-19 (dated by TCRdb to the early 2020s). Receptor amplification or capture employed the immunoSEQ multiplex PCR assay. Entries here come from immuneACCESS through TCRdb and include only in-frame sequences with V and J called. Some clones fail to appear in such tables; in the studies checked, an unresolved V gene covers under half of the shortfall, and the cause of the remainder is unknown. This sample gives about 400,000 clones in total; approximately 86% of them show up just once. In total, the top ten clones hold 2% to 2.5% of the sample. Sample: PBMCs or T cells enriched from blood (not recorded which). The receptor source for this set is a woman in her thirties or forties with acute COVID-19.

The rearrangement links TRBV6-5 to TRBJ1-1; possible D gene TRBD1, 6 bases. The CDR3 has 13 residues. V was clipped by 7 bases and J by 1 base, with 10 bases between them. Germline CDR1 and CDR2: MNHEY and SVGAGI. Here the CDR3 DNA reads TGTGCCAGCACGGGACATACGAACACTGAAGCTTTCTTT. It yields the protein CASTGHTNTEAFF.

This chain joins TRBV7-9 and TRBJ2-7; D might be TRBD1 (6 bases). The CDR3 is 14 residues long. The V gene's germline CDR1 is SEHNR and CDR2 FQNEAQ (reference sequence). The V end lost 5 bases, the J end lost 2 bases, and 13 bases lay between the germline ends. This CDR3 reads CASSPTGYAYEQYF. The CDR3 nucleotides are TGTGCCAGCAGCCCAACAGGGTATGCCTACGAGCAGTACTTC.

The CDR3 protein is CASSLGEPAFF. The CDR3 region has the DNA TGTGCCAGCAGTCTGGGCGAGCCCGCTTTCTTT. The rearrangement joins TRBV6-5 to TRBJ1-1; unclear D gene. Per the germline V gene, CDR1 is MNHEY and CDR2 is SVGAGI. The CDR3 loop spans 11 amino acids. The germline V and J ends were trimmed by 5 bases and 11 bases, with 12 bases remaining between them.

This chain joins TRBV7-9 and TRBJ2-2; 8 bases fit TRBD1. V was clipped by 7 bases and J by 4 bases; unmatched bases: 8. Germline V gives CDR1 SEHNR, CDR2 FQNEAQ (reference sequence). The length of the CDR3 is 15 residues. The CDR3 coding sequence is TGTGCCAGCATCATGACAGGGGAGATCACCGGGGAGCTGTTTTTT. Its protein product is CASIMTGEITGELFF.

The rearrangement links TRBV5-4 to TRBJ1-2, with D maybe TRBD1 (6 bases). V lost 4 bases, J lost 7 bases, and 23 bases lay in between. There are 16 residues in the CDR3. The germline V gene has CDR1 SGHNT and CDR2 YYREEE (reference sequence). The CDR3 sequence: CASSPGDGRGGLGYTF. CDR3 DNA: TGTGCCAGCAGCCCGGGAGATGGCAGGGGAGGGCTTGGCTACACCTTC.

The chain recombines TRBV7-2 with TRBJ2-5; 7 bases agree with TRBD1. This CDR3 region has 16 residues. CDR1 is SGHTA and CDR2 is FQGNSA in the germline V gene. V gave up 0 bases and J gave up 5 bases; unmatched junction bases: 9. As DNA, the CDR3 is TGTGCCAGCAGCTTAGCCCTAACAGGGGTTAGGGAGACCCAGTACTTC. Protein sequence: CASSLALTGVRETQYF.

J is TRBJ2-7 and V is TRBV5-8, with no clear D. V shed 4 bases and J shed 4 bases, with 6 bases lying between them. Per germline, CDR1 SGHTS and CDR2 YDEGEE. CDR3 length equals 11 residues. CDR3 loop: CASSPRYEQYF. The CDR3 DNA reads TGTGCCAGCAGCCCGCGTTACGAGCAGTACTTC. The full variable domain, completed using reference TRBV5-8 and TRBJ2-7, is EAGVTQSPTHLIKTRGQQATLRCSPISGHTSVYWYQQALGLGLQFLLWYDEGEERNRGNFPPRFSGRQFPNYSSELNVNALELEDSALYLCASSPRYEQYFGPGTRLTVT.

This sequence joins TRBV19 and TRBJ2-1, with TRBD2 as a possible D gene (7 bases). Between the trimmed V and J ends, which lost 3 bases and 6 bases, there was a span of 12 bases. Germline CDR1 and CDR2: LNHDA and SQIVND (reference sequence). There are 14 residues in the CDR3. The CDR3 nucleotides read TGTGCCAGTAGTATCTCCGGGGGGCTCAATGAGCAGTTCTTC. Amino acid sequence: CASSISGGLNEQFF.

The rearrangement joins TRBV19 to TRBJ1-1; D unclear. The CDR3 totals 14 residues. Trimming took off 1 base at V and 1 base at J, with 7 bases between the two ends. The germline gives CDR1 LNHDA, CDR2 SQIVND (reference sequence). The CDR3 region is CASSIGYQNTEAFF. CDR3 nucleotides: TGTGCCAGTAGTATAGGCTATCAGAACACTGAAGCTTTCTTT.

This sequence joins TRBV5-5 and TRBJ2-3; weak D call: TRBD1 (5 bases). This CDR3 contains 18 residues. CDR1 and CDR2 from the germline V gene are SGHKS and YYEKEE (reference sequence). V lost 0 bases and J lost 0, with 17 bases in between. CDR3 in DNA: TGTGCCAGCAGCTTGGTTGTCGCGTTGGCAGGGAGCACAGATACGCAGTATTTT. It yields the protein CASSLVVALAGSTDTQYF.

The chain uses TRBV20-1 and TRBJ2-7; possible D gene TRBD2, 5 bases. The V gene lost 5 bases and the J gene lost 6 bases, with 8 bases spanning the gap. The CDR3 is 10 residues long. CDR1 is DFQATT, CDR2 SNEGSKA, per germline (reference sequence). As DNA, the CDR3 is TGCAGTGCTCTACGGGGCGAGCAGTACTTC. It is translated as CSALRGEQYF.

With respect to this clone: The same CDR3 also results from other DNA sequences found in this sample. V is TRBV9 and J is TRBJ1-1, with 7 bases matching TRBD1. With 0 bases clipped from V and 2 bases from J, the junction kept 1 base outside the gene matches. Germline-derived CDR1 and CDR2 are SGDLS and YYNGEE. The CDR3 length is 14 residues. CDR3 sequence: CASSVAGGNTEAFF. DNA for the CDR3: TGTGCCAGCAGCGTAGCAGGGGGAAACACTGAAGCTTTCTTT. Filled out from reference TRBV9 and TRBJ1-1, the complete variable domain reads DSGVTQTPKHLITATGQRVTLRCSPRSGDLSVYWYQQSLDQGLQFLIQYYNGEERAKGNILERFSAQQFPDLHSELNLSSLELGDSALYFCASSVAGGNTEAFFGQGTRLTVV.

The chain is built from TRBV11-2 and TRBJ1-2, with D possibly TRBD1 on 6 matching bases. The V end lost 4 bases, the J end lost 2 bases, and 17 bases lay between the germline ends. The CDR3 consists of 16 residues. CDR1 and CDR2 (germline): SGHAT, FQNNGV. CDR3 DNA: TGTGCCAGCAGCTCCACCACAGGGTTTGTGAACTATGGCTACACCTTC. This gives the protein CASSSTTGFVNYGYTF.

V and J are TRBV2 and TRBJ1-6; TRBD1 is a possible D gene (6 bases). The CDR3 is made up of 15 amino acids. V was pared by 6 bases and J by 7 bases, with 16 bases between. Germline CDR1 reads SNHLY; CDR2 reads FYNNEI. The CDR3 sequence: CASRSTGSGNSPLHF. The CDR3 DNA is TGTGCCAGCAGGAGTACAGGGAGTGGGAATTCACCCCTCCACTTT.

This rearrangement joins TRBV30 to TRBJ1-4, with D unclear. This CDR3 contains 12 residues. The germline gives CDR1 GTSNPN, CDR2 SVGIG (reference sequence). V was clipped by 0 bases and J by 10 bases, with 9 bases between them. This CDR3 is CAWSVREGKLFF. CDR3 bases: TGTGCCTGGAGTGTACGGGAAGGAAAACTGTTTTTT.

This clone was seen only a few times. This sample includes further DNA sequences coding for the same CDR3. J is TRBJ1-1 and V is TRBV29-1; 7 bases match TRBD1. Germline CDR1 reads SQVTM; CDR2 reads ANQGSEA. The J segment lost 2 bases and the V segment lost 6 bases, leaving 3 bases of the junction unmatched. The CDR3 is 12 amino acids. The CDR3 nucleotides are TGCAGCGTAAGACAGGGTAACACTGAAGCTTTCTTT. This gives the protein CSVRQGNTEAFF.

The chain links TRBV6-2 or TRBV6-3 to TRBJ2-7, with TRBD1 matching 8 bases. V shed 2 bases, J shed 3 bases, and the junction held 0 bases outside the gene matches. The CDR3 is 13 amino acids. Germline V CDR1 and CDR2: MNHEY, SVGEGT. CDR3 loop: CASSYDRGYEQYF. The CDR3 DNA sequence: TGTGCCAGCAGTTACGACAGGGGCTACGAGCAGTACTTC.

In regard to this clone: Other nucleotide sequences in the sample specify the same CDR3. The CDR3, as DNA: TGCGCCAGCAGCTTGGGAGCCCCGAACACTGAAGCTTTCTTT. It is translated as CASSLGAPNTEAFF. This rearrangement joins TRBV5-1 to TRBJ1-1, with D hard to call. Germline CDR1 and CDR2: SGHRS and YFSETQ. There are 14 residues in the CDR3. The V gene lost 0 bases and the J gene lost 1 base, with 7 bases spanning the gap. Using reference TRBV5-1 and TRBJ1-1 for the parts outside the CDR3, the full variable domain is KAGVTQTPRYLIKTRGQQVTLSCSPISGHRSVSWYQQTPGQGLQFLFEYFSETQRNKGNFPGRFSGRQFSNSRSEMNVSTLELGDSALYLCASSLGAPNTEAFFGQGTRLTVV.

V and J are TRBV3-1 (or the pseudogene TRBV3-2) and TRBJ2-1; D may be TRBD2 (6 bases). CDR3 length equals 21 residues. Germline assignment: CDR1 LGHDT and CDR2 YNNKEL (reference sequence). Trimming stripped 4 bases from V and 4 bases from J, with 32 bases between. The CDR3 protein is CASSRGRGNRQTRERYNEQFF. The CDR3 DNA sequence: TGTGCCAGCAGCCGGGGAAGGGGAAATAGACAAACCCGGGAGCGGTACAATGAGCAGTTCTTC.

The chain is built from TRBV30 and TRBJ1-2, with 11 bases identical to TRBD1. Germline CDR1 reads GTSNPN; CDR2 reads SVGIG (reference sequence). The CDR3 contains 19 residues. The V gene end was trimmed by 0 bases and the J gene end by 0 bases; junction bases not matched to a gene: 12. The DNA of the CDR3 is TGTGCCTGGAGTGTATTTCGGGGGACAGGGGGAAACTCTAACTATGGCTACACCTTC. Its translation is CAWSVFRGTGGNSNYGYTF.

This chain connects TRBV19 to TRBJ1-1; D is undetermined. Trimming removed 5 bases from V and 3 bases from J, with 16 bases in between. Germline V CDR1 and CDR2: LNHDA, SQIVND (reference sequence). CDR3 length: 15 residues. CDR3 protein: CASSSRGSWYTEAFF. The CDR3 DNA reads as TGTGCCAGTAGTTCGCGGGGATCTTGGTACACTGAAGCTTTCTTT.

CDR3 nucleotide sequence: TGTGCCAGTTTTCGGGCCGCGGGGATCGGGGAGCTGTTTTTT. Amino acid sequence: CASFRAAGIGELFF. The chain carries TRBV19 and TRBJ2-2; possible D gene TRBD2, 6 bases. V lost 8 bases and J 7 bases, leaving 17 bases between the germline ends. This CDR3 contains 14 residues. The germline gives CDR1 LNHDA, CDR2 SQIVND (reference sequence).

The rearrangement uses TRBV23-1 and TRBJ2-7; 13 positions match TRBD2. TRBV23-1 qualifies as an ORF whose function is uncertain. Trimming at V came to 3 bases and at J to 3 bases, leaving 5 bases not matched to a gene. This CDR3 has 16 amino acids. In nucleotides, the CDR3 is TGCGCCAGCAGTCACGGGACTAGCGGGGCCCTCTACGAGCAGTACTTC. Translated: CASSHGTSGALYEQYF.

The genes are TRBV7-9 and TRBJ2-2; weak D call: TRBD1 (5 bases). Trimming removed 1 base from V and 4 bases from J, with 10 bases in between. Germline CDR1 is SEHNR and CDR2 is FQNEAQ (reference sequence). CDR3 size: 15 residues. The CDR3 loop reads CASSLDLGLTGELFF. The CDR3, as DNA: TGTGCCAGCAGCTTAGATCTGGGGCTCACCGGGGAGCTGTTTTTT.

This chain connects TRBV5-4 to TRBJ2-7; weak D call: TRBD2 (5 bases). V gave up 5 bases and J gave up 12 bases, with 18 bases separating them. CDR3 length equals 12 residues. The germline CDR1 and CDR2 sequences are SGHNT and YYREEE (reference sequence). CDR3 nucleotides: TGTGCCAGCAGTCACGGACGGACGGGATGGTACTTC. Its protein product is CASSHGRTGWYF. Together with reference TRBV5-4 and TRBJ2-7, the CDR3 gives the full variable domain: ETGVTQSPTHLIKTRGQQVTLRCSSQSGHNTVSWYQQALGQGPQFIFQYYREEENGRGNFPPRFSGLQFPNYSSELNVNALELDDSALYLCASSHGRTGWYFGPGTRLTVT.

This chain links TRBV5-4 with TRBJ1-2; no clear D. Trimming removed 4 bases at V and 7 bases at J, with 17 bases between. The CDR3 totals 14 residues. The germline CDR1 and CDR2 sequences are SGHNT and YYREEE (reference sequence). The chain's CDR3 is CASSPQGGWFGYTF. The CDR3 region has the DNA TGTGCCAGCAGCCCCCAAGGAGGTTGGTTTGGCTACACCTTC.

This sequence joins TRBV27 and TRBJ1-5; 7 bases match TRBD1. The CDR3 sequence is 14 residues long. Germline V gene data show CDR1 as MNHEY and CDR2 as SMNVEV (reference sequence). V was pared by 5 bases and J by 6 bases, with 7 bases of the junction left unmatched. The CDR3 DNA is TGTGCCAGCAGTAACAGGGGCCTGGGTCAGCCCCAGCATTTT. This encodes CASSNRGLGQPQHF.